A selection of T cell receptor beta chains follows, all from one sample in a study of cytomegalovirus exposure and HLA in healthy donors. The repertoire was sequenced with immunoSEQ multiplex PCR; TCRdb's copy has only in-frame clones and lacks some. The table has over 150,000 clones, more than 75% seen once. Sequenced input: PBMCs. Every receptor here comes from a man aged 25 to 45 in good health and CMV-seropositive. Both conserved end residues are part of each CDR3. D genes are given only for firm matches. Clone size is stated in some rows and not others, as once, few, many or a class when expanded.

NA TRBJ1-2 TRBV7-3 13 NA TGTGCCAGCAGCGAACAACCGGGATATGGCTACACCTTC CASSEQPGYGYTF
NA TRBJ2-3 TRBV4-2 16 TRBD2 TGTGCCAGCAGTAGCCTAGCGGGGGGCCTCACAGATACGCAGTATTTT CASSSLAGGLTDTQYF
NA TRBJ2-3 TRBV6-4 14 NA TGTGCCAGCAGTGACGGGGGGTCCACAGATACGCAGTATTTT CASSDGGSTDTQYF
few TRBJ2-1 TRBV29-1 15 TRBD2 TGCAGCGTTGTCCCTTTAGCGGGAGTAATGAATGAGCAGTTCTTC CSVVPLAGVMNEQFF
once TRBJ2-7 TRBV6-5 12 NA TGTCCTGCGGGTCCTCCAACCTACGAGCAGTACTTC CPAGPPTYEQYF
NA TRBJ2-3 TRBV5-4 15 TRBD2 TGTGCCAGCAGCTTGAGCGGGGGGGCCCCTGATACGCAGTATTTT CASSLSGGAPDTQYF
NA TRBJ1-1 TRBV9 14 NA TGTGCCAGCACCAGTAGGGCAGGGGATACTGAAGCTTTCTTT CASTSRAGDTEAFF
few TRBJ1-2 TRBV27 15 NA TGTGCCAGCAGTTTATTGGGAGGAGGGGCCTATGGCTACACCTTC CASSLLGGGAYGYTF
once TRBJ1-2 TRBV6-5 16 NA TGTGCCAGCAGTTACTCGACAATGGCAGAAGCCTATGGCTACACCTTC CASSYSTMAEAYGYTF
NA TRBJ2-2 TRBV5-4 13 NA TGTGCCAGCAGCTTGGCGGGGACCGGGGAGCTGTTTTTT CASSLAGTGELFF
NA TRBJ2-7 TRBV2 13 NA TGTGCCAGCAGATTGACAGAGCTCTACGAGCAGTACTTC CASRLTELYEQYF
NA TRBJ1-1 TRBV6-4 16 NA TGTGCCAGCAGTGAATCCGATGGGGCGATGGCCACTGAAGCTTTCTTT CASSESDGAMATEAFF
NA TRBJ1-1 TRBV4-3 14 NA TGCGCCAGCAGCCAAGATCGGGGGTTCACTGAAGCTTTCTTT CASSQDRGFTEAFF
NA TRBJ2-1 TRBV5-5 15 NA TGTGCCAGCAGCTTGGAAGGACAGCGCGACAATGAGCAGTTCTTC CASSLEGQRDNEQFF
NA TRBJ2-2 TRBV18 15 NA TGTGCCAGCTCACCACGTCCGTCGAACACCGGGGAGCTGTTTTTT CASSPRPSNTGELFF
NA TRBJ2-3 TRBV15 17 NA TGTGCCACCAGCAGAGTTGGCGGGGCGAATCCCACAGATACGCAGTATTTT CATSRVGGANPTDTQYF
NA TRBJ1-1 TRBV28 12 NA TGTGCCAGCAGTTTGGCGAACACTGAAGCTTTCTTT CASSLANTEAFF
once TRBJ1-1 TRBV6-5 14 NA TGTGCCAGCAGCCACATCTCCCTGGGGCGTGAAGCTTTCTTT CASSHISLGREAFF
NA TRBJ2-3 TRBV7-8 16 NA TGTGCCAGCAGCCAGGAGGGGCGGGTTAAGACAGATACGCAGTATTTT CASSQEGRVKTDTQYF
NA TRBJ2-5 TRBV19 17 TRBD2 TGTGCCAGTAGTTCCGATCGGACTAGCGGTCAAAAAGAGACCCAGTACTTC CASSSDRTSGQKETQYF
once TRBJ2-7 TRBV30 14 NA TGTGCCTGTTTCACCGCCGAGAGCTCCTACGAGCAGTACTTC CACFTAESSYEQYF
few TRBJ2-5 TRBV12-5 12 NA TGTGCTACCTTCTGTGGTTTCGGTTCCCAGTACTTC CATFCGFGSQYF
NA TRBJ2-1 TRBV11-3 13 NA TGTGCCAGCAGCACCAGGGGGGTAGATGAGCAGTTCTTC CASSTRGVDEQFF